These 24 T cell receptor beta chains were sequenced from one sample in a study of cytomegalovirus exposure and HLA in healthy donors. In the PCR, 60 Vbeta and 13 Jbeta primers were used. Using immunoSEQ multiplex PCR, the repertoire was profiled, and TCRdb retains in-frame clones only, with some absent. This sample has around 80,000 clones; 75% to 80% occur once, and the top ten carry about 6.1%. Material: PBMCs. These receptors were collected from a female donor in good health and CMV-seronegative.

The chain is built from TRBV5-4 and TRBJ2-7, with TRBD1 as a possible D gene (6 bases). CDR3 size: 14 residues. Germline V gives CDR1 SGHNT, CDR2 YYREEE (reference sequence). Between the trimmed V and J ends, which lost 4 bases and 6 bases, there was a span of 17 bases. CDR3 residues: CASSPGSRDTEQYF. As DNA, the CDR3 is TGTGCCAGCAGCCCGGGGTCCCGGGACACCGAGCAGTACTTC. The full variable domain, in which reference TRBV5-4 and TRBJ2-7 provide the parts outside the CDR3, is ETGVTQSPTHLIKTRGQQVTLRCSSQSGHNTVSWYQQALGQGPQFIFQYYREEENGRGNFPPRFSGLQFPNYSSELNVNALELDDSALYLCASSPGSRDTEQYFGPGTRLTVT.

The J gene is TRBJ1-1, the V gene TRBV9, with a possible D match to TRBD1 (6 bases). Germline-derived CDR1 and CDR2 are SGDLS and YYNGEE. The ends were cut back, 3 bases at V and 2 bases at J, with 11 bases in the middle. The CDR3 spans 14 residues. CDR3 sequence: CASSGPDRNTEAFF. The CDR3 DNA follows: TGTGCCAGCAGCGGACCGGACAGAAACACTGAAGCTTTCTTT.

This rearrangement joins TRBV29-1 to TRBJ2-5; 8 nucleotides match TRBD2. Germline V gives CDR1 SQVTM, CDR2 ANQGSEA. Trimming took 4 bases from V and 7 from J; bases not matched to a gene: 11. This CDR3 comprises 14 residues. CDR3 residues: CSVGMGGGPGTQYF. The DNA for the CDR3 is TGCAGCGTTGGGATGGGCGGGGGGCCGGGGACCCAGTACTTC.

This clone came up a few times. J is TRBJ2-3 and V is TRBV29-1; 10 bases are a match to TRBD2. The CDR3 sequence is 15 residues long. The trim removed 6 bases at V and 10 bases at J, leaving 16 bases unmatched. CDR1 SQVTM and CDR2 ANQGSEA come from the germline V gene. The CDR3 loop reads CSVYSGGGRWRAQYF. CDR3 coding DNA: TGCAGCGTCTACAGCGGGGGGGGCCGGTGGCGGGCGCAGTATTTT.

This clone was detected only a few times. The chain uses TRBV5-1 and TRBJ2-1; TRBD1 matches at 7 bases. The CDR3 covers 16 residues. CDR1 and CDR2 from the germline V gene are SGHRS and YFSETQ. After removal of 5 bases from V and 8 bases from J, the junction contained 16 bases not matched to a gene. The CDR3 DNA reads TGCGCCAGCAGTTTATACCATCGACAGGGATCAGATGAGCAGTTCTTC. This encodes CASSLYHRQGSDEQFF.

The DNA of the CDR3 is TGTGCCAGCAGCCCAAGTGAAGGGGGCCCCTCCTCCTATAATTCACCCCTCCACTTT. It encodes CASSPSEGGPSSYNSPLHF. The V and J genes are TRBV7-9 and TRBJ1-6; 7 nucleotides agree with TRBD1. Per the germline V gene, CDR1 is SEHNR and CDR2 is FQNEAQ (reference sequence). V gave up 5 bases and J gave up 0 bases; unmatched junction bases: 13. This CDR3 spans 19 amino acids.

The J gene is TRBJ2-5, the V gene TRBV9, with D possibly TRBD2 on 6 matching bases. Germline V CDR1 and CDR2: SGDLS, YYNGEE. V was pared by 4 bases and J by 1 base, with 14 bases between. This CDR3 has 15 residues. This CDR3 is CASSPGGGLQETQYF. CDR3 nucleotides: TGTGCCAGCAGCCCAGGTGGGGGACTCCAAGAGACCCAGTACTTC.

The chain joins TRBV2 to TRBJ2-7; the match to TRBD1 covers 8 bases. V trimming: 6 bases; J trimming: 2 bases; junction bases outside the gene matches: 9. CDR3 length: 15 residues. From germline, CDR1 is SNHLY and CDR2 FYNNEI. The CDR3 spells CASRTPGQVTYEQYF. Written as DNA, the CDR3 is TGTGCCAGCAGAACCCCGGGACAGGTTACCTACGAGCAGTACTTC.

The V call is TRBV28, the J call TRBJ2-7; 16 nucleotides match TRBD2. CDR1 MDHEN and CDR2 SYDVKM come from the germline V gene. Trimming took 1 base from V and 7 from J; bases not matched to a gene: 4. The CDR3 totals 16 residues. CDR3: CASSLSGGLAGGEQYF. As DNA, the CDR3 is TGTGCCAGCAGTTTATCTGGGGGACTAGCGGGAGGGGAGCAGTACTTC.

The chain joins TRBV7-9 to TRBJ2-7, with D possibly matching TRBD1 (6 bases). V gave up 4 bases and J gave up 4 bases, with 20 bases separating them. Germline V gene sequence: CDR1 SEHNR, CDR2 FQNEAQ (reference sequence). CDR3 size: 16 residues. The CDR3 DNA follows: TGTGCCAGCAGCTATTCCCTCCCACCACAGGGTTACGAGCAGTACTTC. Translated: CASSYSLPPQGYEQYF.

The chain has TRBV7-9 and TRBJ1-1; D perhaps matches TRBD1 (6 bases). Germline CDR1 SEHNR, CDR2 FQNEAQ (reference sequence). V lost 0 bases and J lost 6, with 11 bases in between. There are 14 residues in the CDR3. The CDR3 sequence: CASSLAAAGAEAFF. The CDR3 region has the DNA TGTGCCAGCAGCTTAGCCGCGGCAGGGGCTGAAGCTTTCTTT.

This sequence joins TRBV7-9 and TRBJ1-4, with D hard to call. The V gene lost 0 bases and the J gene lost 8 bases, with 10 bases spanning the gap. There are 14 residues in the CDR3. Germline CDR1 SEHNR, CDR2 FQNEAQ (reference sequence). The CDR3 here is CASSLASGIEKLFF. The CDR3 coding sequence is TGTGCCAGCAGCTTAGCATCGGGGATCGAAAAACTGTTTTTT.

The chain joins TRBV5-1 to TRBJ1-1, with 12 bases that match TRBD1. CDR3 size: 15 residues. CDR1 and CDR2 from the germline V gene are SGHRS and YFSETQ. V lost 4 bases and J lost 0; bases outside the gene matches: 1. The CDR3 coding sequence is TGCGCCAGCAGCGGGGACAGGGGGCTGAACACTGAAGCTTTCTTT. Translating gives CASSGDRGLNTEAFF.

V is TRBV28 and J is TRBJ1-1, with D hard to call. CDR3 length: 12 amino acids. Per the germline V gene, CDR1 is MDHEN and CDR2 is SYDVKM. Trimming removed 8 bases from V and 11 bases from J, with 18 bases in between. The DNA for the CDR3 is TGTGCCAGCCTTACTTTGGGAGCAACGGCTTTCTTT. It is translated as CASLTLGATAFF.

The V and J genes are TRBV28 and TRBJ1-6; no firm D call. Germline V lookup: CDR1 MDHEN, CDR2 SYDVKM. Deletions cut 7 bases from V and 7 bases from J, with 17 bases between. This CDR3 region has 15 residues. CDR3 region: CASMIGLGWNSPLHF. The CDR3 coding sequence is TGTGCCAGCATGATTGGCCTCGGGTGGAATTCACCCCTCCACTTT.

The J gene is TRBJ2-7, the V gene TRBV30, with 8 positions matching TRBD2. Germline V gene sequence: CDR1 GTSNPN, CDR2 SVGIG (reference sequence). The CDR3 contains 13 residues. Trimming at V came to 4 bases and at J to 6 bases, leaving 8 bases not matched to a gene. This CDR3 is CAWNPSGTSEQYF. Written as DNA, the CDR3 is TGTGCCTGGAATCCATCCGGGACTAGCGAGCAGTACTTC.

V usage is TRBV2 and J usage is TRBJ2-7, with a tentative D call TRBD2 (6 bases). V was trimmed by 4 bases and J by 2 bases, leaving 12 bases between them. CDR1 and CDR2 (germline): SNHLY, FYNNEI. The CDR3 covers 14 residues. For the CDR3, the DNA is TGTGCCAGCAGTGGTGGAGGGTCAGCCTACGAGCAGTACTTC. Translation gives CASSGGGSAYEQYF.

The CDR3 region is CASSEDRVGETQYF. The CDR3 DNA reads as TGTGCCAGCAGTGAAGACAGGGTAGGAGAGACCCAGTACTTC. V and J are TRBV2 and TRBJ2-5; TRBD1 might be the D (6 bases). Germline V gene lookup returns CDR1 SNHLY and CDR2 FYNNEI. This CDR3 contains 14 residues. V was clipped by 1 base and J by 4 bases, with 10 bases between them.

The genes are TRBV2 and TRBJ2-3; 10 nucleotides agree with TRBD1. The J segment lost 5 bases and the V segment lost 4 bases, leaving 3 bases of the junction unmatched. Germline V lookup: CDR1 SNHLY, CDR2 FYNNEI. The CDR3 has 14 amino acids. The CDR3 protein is CASSGTGGKDTQYF. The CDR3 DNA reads TGTGCCAGCAGTGGGACAGGGGGAAAAGATACGCAGTATTTT.

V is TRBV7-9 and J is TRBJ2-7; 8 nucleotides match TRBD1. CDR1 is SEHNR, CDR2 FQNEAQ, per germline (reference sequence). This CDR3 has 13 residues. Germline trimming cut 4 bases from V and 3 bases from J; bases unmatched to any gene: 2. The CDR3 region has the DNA TGTGCCAGCAGCTCGGGACAGGTCTACGAGCAGTACTTC. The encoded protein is CASSSGQVYEQYF.

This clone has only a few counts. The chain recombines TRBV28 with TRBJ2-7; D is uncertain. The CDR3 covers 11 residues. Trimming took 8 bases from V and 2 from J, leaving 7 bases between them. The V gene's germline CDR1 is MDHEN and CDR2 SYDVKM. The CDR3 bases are TGTGCCAGCTCCATCACCTACGAGCAGTACTTC. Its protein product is CASSITYEQYF.

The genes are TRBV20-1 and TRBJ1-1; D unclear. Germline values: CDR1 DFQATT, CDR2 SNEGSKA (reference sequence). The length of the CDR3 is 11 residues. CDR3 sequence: CSDQKGAEAFF. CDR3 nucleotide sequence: TGCAGCGACCAAAAGGGAGCTGAAGCTTTCTTT.

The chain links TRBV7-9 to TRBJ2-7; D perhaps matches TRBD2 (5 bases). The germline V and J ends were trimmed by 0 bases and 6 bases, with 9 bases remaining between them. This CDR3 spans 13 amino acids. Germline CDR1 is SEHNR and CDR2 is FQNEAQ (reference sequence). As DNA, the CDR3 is TGTGCCAGCAGCTTAGCGGGAGTCGGCGAGCAGTACTTC. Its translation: CASSLAGVGEQYF.

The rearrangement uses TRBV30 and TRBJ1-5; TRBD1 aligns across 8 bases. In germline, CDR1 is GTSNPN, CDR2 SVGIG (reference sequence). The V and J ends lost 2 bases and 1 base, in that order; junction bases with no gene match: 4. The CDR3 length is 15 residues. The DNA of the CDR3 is TGTGCCTGGAGTCCAAACAGGGGGAGCAATCAGCCCCAGCATTTT. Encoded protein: CAWSPNRGSNQPQHF. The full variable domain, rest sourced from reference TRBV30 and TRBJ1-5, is SQTIHQWPATLVQPVGSPLSLECTVEGTSNPNLYWYRQAAGRGLQLLFYSVGIGQISSEVPQNLSASRPQDRQFILSSKKLLLSDSGFYLCAWSPNRGSNQPQHFGDGTRLSIL.